The present entry profiles one T cell receptor beta chain with its context. Synthetic TCR analog templates were spiked into each PCR. Produced via immunoSEQ multiplex PCR; TCRdb's table is partial and in-frame only. Of more than 35,000 clones listed, roughly 86% are singletons. This entry belongs to a study of PD-L1 blockade in urothelial cancer. V lost 7 bases and J lost 6, with 19 bases in between. The CDR3 runs 14 residues. CDR1 is SQVTM and CDR2 is ANQGSEA in the germline V gene. V gene TRBV29-1 combines with J gene TRBJ1-3, with a tentative D call TRBD1 (5 bases). The source was PBMCs, collected around atezolizumab (anti-PD-L1) treatment. The receptor was isolated from a man aged 70-80 years with urothelial cancer. CDR3 bases: TGCAGCGGTATACCTGGGGGACTCCCAAACACCATATATTTT. Its translation is CSGIPGGLPNTIYF.